The 2 T cell receptor beta chains listed next were all sequenced from one sample in a study of shared clonotypes between healthy human individuals. Data came from immunoSEQ multiplex PCR; TCRdb stores just in-frame clones and leaves some out. Of some 980,000 clones detected, more than 75% appear once; the ten largest clones hold roughly 1.5%. Sequenced input: memory CD4+ T cells sorted from blood. The subset was: CD45RA-negative fraction. Receptor source: a man between 18 and 35 years old in good health.

This clone showed up just a few times. The chain recombines TRBV6-5 with TRBJ1-4, with no clear D. The CDR3 is 15 residues long. The germline gives CDR1 MNHEY, CDR2 SVGAGI. Between the trimmed V and J ends, which lost 0 bases and 5 bases, there was a span of 10 bases. CDR3 sequence (DNA): TGTGCCAGCAGTTACTCGGAGAGGGAAAATGAAAAACTGTTTTTT. Translated, it gives CASSYSERENEKLFF.

The chain uses TRBV6-4 and TRBJ2-3; 7 bases line up with TRBD1. Trimming took 9 bases from V and 4 from J; bases not matched to a gene: 16. This CDR3 is built from 16 residues. Looked up from germline, CDR1 is MRHNA and CDR2 is SNTAGT. The CDR3: CARDRNRGSRADTQYF. In nucleotides, the CDR3 is TGTGCCAGGGACAGAAACAGGGGCTCCCGGGCAGATACGCAGTATTTT.